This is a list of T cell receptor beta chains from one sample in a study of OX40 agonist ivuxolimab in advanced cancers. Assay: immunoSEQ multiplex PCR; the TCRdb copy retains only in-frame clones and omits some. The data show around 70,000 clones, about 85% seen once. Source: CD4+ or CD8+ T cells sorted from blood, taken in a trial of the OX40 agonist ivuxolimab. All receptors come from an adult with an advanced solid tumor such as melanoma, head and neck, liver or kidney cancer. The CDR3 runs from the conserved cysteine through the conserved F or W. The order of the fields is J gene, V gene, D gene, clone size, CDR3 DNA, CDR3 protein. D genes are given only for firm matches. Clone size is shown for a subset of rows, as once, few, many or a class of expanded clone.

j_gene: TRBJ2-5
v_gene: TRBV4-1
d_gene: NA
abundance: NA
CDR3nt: TGCGCCAGCAGCCGCCAGGGGCCTGAAGAGACCCAGTACTTC
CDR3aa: CASSRQGPEETQYF

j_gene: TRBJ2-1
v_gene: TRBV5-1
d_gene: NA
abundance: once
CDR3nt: TGCGCCAGCAGTCGCGGGCCTCGGGAGCAGTTCTTC
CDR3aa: CASSRGPREQFF

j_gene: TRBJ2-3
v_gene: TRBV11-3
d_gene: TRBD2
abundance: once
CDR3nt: TGTGCCAGCAGCTTAGCAGGGAGGGTGAAGCGGGGAGATACGCAGTATTTT
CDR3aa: CASSLAGRVKRGDTQYF

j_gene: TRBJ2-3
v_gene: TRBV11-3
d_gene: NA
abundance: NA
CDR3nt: TGTGCCAGCAGCTTAGACCCGAGGCCCCAGGATACGCAGTATTTT
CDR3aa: CASSLDPRPQDTQYF

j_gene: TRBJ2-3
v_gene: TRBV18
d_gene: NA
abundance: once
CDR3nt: TGTGCCAGCTCACCGGAGAGCCGCACAGATACGCAGTATTTT
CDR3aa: CASSPESRTDTQYF

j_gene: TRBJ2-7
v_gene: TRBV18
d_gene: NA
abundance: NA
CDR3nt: TGTGCCAGCTCATCTCCGGGACGCCATGGGTCGTCCTACGAGCAGTACTTC
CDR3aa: CASSSPGRHGSSYEQYF

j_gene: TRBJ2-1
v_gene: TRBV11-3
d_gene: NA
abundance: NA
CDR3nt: TGTGCCAGCAGCTTAGTAGGGATGGGCCGCAGCTCCTACAATGAGCAGTTCTTC
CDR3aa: CASSLVGMGRSSYNEQFF

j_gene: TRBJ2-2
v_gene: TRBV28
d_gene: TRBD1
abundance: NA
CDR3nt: TGTGCCAGCAGGGATCCGGGACAGGGAGGATCCGGGGAGCTGTTTTTT
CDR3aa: CASRDPGQGGSGELFF

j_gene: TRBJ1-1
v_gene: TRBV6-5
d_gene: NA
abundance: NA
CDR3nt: TGTGCCAGCAGTTATGGGGCACCGAACACTGAAGCTTTCTTT
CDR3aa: CASSYGAPNTEAFF

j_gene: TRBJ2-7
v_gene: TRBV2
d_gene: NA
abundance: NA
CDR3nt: TGTGCCAGCATCCGGGACCCCGGGTCGTACGAGCAGTACTTC
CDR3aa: CASIRDPGSYEQYF

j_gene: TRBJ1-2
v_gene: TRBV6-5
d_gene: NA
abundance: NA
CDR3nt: TGTGCCAGCAGTTACAGGGTATCCGCTGGTGGCTACACCTTC
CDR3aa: CASSYRVSAGGYTF

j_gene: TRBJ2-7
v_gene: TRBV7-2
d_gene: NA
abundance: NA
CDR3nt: TGTGCCAGCAGCATCGGCCGGGGGCAATACGAGCAGTACTTC
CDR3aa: CASSIGRGQYEQYF

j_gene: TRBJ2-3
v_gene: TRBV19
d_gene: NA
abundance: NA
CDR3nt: TGTGCCAGTAGTATAGGGGACCTCACAGATACGCAGTATTTT
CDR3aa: CASSIGDLTDTQYF

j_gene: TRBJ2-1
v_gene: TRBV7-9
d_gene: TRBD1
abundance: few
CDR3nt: TGTGCCAGCAGCTGGGGACAGGGGAGCTCCTACAATGAGCAGTTCTTC
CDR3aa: CASSWGQGSSYNEQFF

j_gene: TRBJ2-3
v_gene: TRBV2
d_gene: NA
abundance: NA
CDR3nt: TGTGCCAGCAGGGCCAGGCAGGTGGGGGATACGCAGTATTTT
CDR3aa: CASRARQVGDTQYF

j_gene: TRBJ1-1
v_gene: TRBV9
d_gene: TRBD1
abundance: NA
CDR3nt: TGTGCCAGCAGCGCAGGGGGATTGATGAACACTGAAGCTTTCTTT
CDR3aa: CASSAGGLMNTEAFF

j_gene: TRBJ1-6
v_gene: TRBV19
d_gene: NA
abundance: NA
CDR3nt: TGTGCCAGTAGTATGGGTAATTCACCCCTCCACTTT
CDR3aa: CASSMGNSPLHF

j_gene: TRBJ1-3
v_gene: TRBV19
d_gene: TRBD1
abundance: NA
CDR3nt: TGTGCCAGTAGTCCGGGGACAGACTCTGGAAACACCATATATTTT
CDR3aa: CASSPGTDSGNTIYF

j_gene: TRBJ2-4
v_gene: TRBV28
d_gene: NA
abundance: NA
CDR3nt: TGTGCCAGCAGGTTATCAGCGGGTGGTGGGAAAAACATTCAGTACTTC
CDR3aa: CASRLSAGGGKNIQYF

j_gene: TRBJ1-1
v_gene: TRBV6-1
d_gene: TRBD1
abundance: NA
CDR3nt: TGTGCCAGCAGTAAACAGGGGGCAGGGGAAGCTTTCTTT
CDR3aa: CASSKQGAGEAFF

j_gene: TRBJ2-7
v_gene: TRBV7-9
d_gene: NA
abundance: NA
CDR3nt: TGTGCCAGCAGCCCCGTCCGGGCACCCTACGAGCAGTACTTC
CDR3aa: CASSPVRAPYEQYF

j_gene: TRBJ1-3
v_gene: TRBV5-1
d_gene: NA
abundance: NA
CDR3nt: TGCGCCAGCAACCTTGGAAGTCTCTCGGACACCATATATTTT
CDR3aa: CASNLGSLSDTIYF

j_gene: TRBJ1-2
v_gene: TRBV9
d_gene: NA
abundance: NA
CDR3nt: TGTGCCAGCAGCGTAGCGGGGAGGGGAGCTCTTGGCTACACCTTC
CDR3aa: CASSVAGRGALGYTF

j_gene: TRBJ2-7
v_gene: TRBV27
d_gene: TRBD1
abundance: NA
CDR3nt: TGTGCCAGCAGTGGACAGGGGGCCGGCGAGCAGTACTTC
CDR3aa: CASSGQGAGEQYF

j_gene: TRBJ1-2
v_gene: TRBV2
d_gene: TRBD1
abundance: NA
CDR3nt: TGTGCCAGCAGTTGGGACAGGACCATCTATGGCTACACCTTC
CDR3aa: CASSWDRTIYGYTF

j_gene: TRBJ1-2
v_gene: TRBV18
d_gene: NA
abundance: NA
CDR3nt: TGTGCCAGCTCTCCTCCGGGAACTAACTATGGCTACACCTTC
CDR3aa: CASSPPGTNYGYTF

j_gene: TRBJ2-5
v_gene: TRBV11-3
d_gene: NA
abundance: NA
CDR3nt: TGTGCCAGCAGCTTAGGCCTTTTGGGGGGGCCGGAGACCCAGTACTTC
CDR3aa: CASSLGLLGGPETQYF

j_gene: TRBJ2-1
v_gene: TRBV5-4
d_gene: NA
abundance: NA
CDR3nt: TGTGCCAGCAGCGCCCTAAGTAGGGCAAATGAGCAGTTCTTC
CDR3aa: CASSALSRANEQFF

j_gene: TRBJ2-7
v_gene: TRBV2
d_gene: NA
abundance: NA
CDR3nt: TGTGCCAGCAGCGGACAGTCCCGAGGGGGCTCCTACGAGCAGTACTTC
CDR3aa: CASSGQSRGGSYEQYF

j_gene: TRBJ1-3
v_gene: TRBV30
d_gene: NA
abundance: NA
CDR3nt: TGTGCCTGGAGTGTATTGGACCCTGGAAACACCATATATTTT
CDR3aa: CAWSVLDPGNTIYF

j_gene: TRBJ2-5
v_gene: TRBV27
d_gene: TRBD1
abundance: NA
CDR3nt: TGTGCCAGCAGCCCGACAGGGGGCGGGCGAGAGACCCAGTACTTC
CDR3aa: CASSPTGGGRETQYF

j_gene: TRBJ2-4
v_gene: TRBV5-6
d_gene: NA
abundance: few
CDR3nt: TGTGCCAGCAGCTTGGAAGGGAGGGGGCTAGCCAAAAACATTCAGTACTTC
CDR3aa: CASSLEGRGLAKNIQYF

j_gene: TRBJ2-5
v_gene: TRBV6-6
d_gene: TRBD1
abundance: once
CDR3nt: TGTGCCAGCACGGGCAGGGGGGAGACCCAGTACTTC
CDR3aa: CASTGRGETQYF

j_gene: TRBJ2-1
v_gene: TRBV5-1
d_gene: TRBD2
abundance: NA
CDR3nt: TGCGCCAGCAGCTTGGGGACTAGCGGGATTGAGCAGTTCTTC
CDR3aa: CASSLGTSGIEQFF

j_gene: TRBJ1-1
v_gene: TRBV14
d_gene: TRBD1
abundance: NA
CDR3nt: TGTGCCAGCAGCCGGTACAGGGGGCCGAGCACTGAAGCTTTCTTT
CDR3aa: CASSRYRGPSTEAFF

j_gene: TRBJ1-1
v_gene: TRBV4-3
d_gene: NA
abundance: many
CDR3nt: TGCGCCAGCAGCAAACGGGGCGAAACGGTCACTGAAGCTTTCTTT
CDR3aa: CASSKRGETVTEAFF

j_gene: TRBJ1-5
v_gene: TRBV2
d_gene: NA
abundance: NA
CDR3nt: TGTGCCAGCACGGGGACGGGGGAGGATCAGCCCCAGCATTTT
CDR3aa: CASTGTGEDQPQHF

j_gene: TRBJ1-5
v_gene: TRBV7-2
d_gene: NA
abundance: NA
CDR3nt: TGTGCCAGCAGCTTAGGTGGAACAGGCGGGAATCAGCCCCAGCATTTT
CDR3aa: CASSLGGTGGNQPQHF

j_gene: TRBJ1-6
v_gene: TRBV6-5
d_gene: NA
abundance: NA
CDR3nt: TGTGCCAGCAGGGTAAACAGGGACTATAATTCACCCCTCCACTTT
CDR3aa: CASRVNRDYNSPLHF

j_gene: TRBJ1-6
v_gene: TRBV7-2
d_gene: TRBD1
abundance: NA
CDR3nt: TGTGCCAGCAGCTTACGACTGGGACAGACTAATTCACCCCTCCACTTT
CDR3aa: CASSLRLGQTNSPLHF

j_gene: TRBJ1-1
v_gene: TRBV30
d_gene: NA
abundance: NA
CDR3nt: TGTGCCTGGAAAGGTGACATGAACACTGAAGCTTTCTTT
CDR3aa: CAWKGDMNTEAFF

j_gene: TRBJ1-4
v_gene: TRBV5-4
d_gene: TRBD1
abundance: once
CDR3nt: TGTGCCAGCAGCAATCACCGGGACAGGGGGGCCCGCAACGAAAAACTGTTTTTT
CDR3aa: CASSNHRDRGARNEKLFF

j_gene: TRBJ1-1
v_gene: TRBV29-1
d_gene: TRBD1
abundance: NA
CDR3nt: TGCAGCGTTGAGAGGGACAGGGAAAAAACTGAAGCTTTCTTT
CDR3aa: CSVERDREKTEAFF

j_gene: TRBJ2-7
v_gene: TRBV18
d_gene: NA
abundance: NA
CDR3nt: TGTGCCAGCTCACCGCCAAAGGGTGGGGCCTACGAGCAGTACTTC
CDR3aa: CASSPPKGGAYEQYF

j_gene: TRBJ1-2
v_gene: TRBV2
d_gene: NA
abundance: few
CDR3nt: TGTGCCAGCAAAACATGGCGAGATGGCTACACCTTC
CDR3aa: CASKTWRDGYTF

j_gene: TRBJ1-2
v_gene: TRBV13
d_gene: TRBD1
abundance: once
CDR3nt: TGTGCCAGCAGCTTGGCCCCTATGGACAGGGTATATGGCTACACCTTC
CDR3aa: CASSLAPMDRVYGYTF

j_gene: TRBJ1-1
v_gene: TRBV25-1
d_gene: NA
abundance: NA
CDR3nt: TGTGCCAGCAGTGAATCCAGATATGAAGCTTTCTTT
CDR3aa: CASSESRYEAFF

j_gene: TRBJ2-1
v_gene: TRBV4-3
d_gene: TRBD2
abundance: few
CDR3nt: TGCGCCAGCAGCCAAGGTGGTTGGACTAGCGGGAGTGATGAGCAGTTCTTC
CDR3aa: CASSQGGWTSGSDEQFF

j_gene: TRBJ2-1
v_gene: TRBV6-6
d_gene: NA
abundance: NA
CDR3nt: TGTGCCAGCAGTTGGGTAGCCATTACTAAAGAGCAGTTCTTC
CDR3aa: CASSWVAITKEQFF

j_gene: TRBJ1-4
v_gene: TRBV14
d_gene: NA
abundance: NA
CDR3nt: TGTGCCAGCAGCCAAGGATCGGTGGGGTATGAAAAACTGTTTTTT
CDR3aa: CASSQGSVGYEKLFF

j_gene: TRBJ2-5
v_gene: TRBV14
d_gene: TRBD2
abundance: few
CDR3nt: TGTGCCAGCAGCCAAGACCGGGCTAGCGGGGGAGAGACCCAGTACTTC
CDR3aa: CASSQDRASGGETQYF

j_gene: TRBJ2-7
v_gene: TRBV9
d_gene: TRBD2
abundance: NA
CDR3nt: TGTGCCAGCAGCCGTCCGGGGGGCGAGCAGTACTTC
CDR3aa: CASSRPGGEQYF

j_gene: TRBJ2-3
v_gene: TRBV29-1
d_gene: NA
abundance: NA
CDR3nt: TGCAGCGTTGTATTCCCGGGTACCACAGATACGCAGTATTTT
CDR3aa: CSVVFPGTTDTQYF